This is a list of T cell receptor beta chains from one sample in a study of blood T cell repertoires in COVID-19. Sequencing was performed with immunoSEQ multiplex PCR; in TCRdb, only in-frame clones are kept and a portion is missing. The sample carries approximately 110,000 clones, around 83% recorded once. Material: peripheral blood. The receptors were sampled from a human donor in a cohort sampled during active COVID-19. Both conserved end residues are part of each CDR3. Fields, in order: clone size, J gene, V gene, CDR3 protein. A clone size is listed for some rows: how often the clone was seen (once, few, many), or a class if it is expanded.

abundance: -; j_gene: TRBJ1-1; v_gene: TRBV28; CDR3aa: CASRQRHRNTEAFF
abundance: -; j_gene: TRBJ2-5; v_gene: TRBV27; CDR3aa: CASSSRRAETQYF
abundance: -; j_gene: TRBJ1-2; v_gene: TRBV7-2; CDR3aa: CASSPRSTDGGANYGYTF
abundance: -; j_gene: TRBJ2-5; v_gene: TRBV4-2; CDR3aa: CASSQRDYQETQYF
abundance: -; j_gene: TRBJ2-1; v_gene: TRBV6-1; CDR3aa: CASSEIWLAGFRYNEQFF
abundance: -; j_gene: TRBJ2-7; v_gene: TRBV6-5; CDR3aa: CASSYSRKHEQYF
abundance: once; j_gene: TRBJ2-7; v_gene: TRBV6-5; CDR3aa: CASSLIPSGSPYEQYF
abundance: -; j_gene: TRBJ2-2; v_gene: TRBV10-2; CDR3aa: CASTRGAYEELFF
abundance: many; j_gene: TRBJ1-2; v_gene: TRBV6-5; CDR3aa: CASSYQGVGYGYTF
abundance: -; j_gene: TRBJ1-1; v_gene: TRBV7-9; CDR3aa: CASSSQRQPWDTEAFF
abundance: -; j_gene: TRBJ1-3; v_gene: TRBV18; CDR3aa: CASSPTGGQSSGNTIYF
abundance: few; j_gene: TRBJ2-7; v_gene: TRBV20-1; CDR3aa: CSASTDSYEQYF
abundance: -; j_gene: TRBJ1-1; v_gene: TRBV5-1; CDR3aa: CASSFIWGQGTEAFF
abundance: -; j_gene: TRBJ2-3; v_gene: TRBV6-5; CDR3aa: CASALLNTDTQYF
abundance: -; j_gene: TRBJ2-1; v_gene: TRBV29-1; CDR3aa: CSVDKEGGQSYNEQFF
abundance: -; j_gene: TRBJ1-1; v_gene: TRBV5-1; CDR3aa: CASSLGESGAEAFF
abundance: -; j_gene: TRBJ1-4; v_gene: TRBV5-6; CDR3aa: CASSLTPTNEKLFF
abundance: -; j_gene: TRBJ1-1; v_gene: TRBV7-2; CDR3aa: CASSLAGTVTEAFF
abundance: -; j_gene: TRBJ1-2; v_gene: TRBV15; CDR3aa: CATSREGSNYGYTF
abundance: -; j_gene: TRBJ1-1; v_gene: TRBV2; CDR3aa: CASRRAGGEAFF
abundance: -; j_gene: TRBJ1-1; v_gene: TRBV18; CDR3aa: CASSPRPGTPENTEAFF
abundance: -; j_gene: TRBJ2-7; v_gene: TRBV5-1; CDR3aa: CASSLEGQENEQYF
abundance: -; j_gene: TRBJ1-5; v_gene: TRBV28; CDR3aa: CASNSPNQPQHF
abundance: -; j_gene: TRBJ2-3; v_gene: TRBV29-1; CDR3aa: CSVLLAGGYTDTQYF
abundance: -; j_gene: TRBJ1-1; v_gene: TRBV18; CDR3aa: CASSLTGGHTEAFF
abundance: -; j_gene: TRBJ2-7; v_gene: TRBV28; CDR3aa: CASSPPPGTSGSGGVSANLYEQYF
abundance: -; j_gene: TRBJ1-1; v_gene: TRBV5-1; CDR3aa: CASSFPNEGGTEAFF
abundance: -; j_gene: TRBJ1-1; v_gene: TRBV7-8; CDR3aa: CASSPPGVGGTEAFF
abundance: few; j_gene: TRBJ2-7; v_gene: TRBV29-1; CDR3aa: CSVGQGSYEQYF